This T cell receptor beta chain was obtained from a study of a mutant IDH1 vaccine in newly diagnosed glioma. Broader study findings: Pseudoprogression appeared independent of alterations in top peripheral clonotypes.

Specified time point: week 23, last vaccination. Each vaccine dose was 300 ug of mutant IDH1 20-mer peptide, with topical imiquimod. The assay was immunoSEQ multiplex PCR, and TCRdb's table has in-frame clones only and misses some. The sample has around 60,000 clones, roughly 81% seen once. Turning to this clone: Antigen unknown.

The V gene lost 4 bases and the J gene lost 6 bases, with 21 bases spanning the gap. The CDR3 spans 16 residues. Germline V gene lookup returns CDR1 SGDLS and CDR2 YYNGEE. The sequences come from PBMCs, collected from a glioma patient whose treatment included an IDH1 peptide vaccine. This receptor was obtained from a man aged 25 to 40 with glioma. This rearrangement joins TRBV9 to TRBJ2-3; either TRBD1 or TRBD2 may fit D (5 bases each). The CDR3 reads CASSTPVGAGSDTQYF. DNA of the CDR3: TGTGCCAGCAGCACCCCGGTCGGGGCGGGCTCCGATACGCAGTATTTT.